This T cell receptor (beta chain) was captured by sequencing in a study of low-dose radiotherapy and immunotherapy resistance in tumors. Stated time point: before trial treatment. This clonotype was seen many times. TRAV- and TRBV-specific primers primed first-strand cDNA, covering alpha and beta chains. A roughly 20-cycle PCR with a constant-region primer and V-primer adapter amplified TCRs. Isolated mRNA underwent amplification via in vitro transcription. Each CDR3 protein gets one entry after TCRdb re-called the reads with MiXCR. The sample includes 45,000 to 75,000 distinct CDR3 sequences, almost 25% of them seen just once. Germline loops: CDR1 SNHLY, CDR2 FYNNEI. The CDR3 runs 15 residues. Trimming removed 6 bases at V and 0 bases at J, with 11 bases between.

Sequencing used PBMCs, obtained before treatment. The rearrangement joins TRBV2 to TRBJ1-4; tentatively, D is TRBD1 (6 bases). This receptor was taken from a male donor with prostate cancer. The CDR3 nucleotides are TGTGCCAGCAGCTTACAGGGCGCAACTAATGAAAAACTGTTTTTT. Its translation is CASSLQGATNEKLFF. Based on the CDR3 plus reference TRBV2 and TRBJ1-4, the full variable domain is EPEVTQTPSHQVTQMGQEVILRCVPISNHLYFYWYRQILGQKVEFLVSFYNNEISEKSEIFDDQFSVERPDGSNFTLKIRSTKLEDSAMYFCASSLQGATNEKLFFGSGTQLSVL.